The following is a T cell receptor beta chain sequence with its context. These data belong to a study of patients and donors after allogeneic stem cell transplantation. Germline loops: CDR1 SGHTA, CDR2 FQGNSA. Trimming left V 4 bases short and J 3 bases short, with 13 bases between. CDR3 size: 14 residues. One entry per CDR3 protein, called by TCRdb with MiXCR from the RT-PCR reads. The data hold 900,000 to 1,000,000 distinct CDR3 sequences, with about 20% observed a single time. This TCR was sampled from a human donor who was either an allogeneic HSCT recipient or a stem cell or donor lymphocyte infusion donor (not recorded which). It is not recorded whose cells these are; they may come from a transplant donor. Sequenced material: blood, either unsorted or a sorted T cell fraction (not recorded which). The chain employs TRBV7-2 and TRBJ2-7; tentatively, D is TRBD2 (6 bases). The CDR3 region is CASSYYSGFYEQYF. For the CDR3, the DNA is TGTGCCAGCAGCTATTATAGCGGATTCTACGAGCAGTACTTC.